Shown below are 10 T cell receptor beta chains from a single sample sequenced in a study of identical twins (dated by TCRdb to the mid-2010s). To prepare the library, 5' RACE was applied. The sequencer was an Illumina HiSeq 2000. The public reads were reprocessed in TCRdb via fastp at Q25 and MiXCR, keeping in-frame beta chains. Each CDR3 protein appears once, grouped with its most common genes and DNA. The sample includes about 530,000 distinct CDR3 sequences, with more than 20% observed a single time. The top ten hold more than 0.4% of the sample. The sample was also reused in another study, on yellow fever vaccine responses in identical twins.

What was sequenced was CD4+ T cells sorted from blood. These receptors were collected from a woman under 30 in good health.

This rearrangement joins TRBV6-2 or TRBV6-3 to TRBJ2-7; TRBD1 agrees at 10 bases. This CDR3 comprises 15 residues. Losses at the gene ends were 0 bases for V and 6 bases for J; bases not matched to a gene: 5. The germline V gene encodes CDR1 MNHEY and CDR2 SVGEGT. The DNA of the CDR3 is TGTGCCAGCAGTTACTCTCTGGACAGGGGGGTCGAGCAGTACTTC. Amino acid sequence: CASSYSLDRGVEQYF.

V is TRBV11-2 and J is TRBJ2-1; 10 nucleotides match TRBD1. The CDR3 has 19 amino acids. Germline V gives CDR1 SGHAT, CDR2 FQNNGV. The J segment lost 4 bases and the V segment lost 5 bases, leaving 17 bases of the junction unmatched. The DNA of the CDR3 is TGTGCCAGCAGCCCGAGAGGACAGGGGGGGACCCTTCATTACAATGAGCAGTTCTTC. Translating gives CASSPRGQGGTLHYNEQFF.

DNA for the CDR3: TGTGCCAGCAGCTTTAGAGACATTTGGCGGGAGCAGTTCTTC. Amino acid sequence: CASSFRDIWREQFF. This rearrangement joins TRBV11-3 to TRBJ2-1, with D hard to call. The CDR3 is 14 residues long. CDR1 SGHNT and CDR2 YENEEA come from the germline V gene. The V end lost 3 bases, the J end lost 10 bases, and 16 bases lay between the germline ends.

This clonotype was counted a few times. The chain joins TRBV5-1 to TRBJ2-3; the D gene is possibly TRBD2 (7 bases). This CDR3 is built from 17 residues. CDR1 is SGHRS, CDR2 YFSETQ, per germline. V shed 0 bases and J shed 6 bases, with 20 bases lying between them. This chain's CDR3 is CASSLGVRGGVVDTQYF. The CDR3, as DNA: TGCGCCAGCAGCTTGGGGGTACGCGGGGGCGTCGTGGATACGCAGTATTTT.

This chain joins TRBV20-1 and TRBJ2-3; 9 bases agree with TRBD2. Germline V gives CDR1 DFQATT, CDR2 SNEGSKA (reference sequence). Unmatched junction bases numbered 7, after V lost 6 bases and J lost 3 bases. This CDR3 region has 14 residues. The CDR3 protein is CSAISAGGTDTQYF. The CDR3 DNA sequence: TGCAGTGCAATCTCGGCGGGGGGGACAGATACGCAGTATTTT.

The chain recombines TRBV20-1 with TRBJ2-5; the match to TRBD2 covers 12 bases. CDR1 is DFQATT and CDR2 is SNEGSKA in the germline V gene (reference sequence). The CDR3 sequence is 16 residues long. The V gene end was trimmed by 2 bases and the J gene end by 5 bases; junction bases not matched to a gene: 9. CDR3 in amino acids: CSARTPTSGSLETQYF. DNA of the CDR3: TGCAGTGCTAGAACCCCGACTAGCGGGAGTTTGGAGACCCAGTACTTC.

This clonotype was recorded a few times. The chain carries TRBV5-5 and TRBJ2-2, with 10 bases fitting TRBD1. The CDR3 contains 16 residues. Germline V CDR1 and CDR2: SGHKS, YYEKEE (reference sequence). V was clipped by 4 bases and J by 1 base; unmatched bases: 4. The CDR3 reads CASSVGTGVNTGELFF. The DNA of the CDR3 is TGTGCCAGCAGCGTGGGGACAGGGGTGAACACCGGGGAGCTGTTTTTT.

This chain joins TRBV12-3 or TRBV12-4 and TRBJ1-1; D gene ambiguous. The CDR3 contains 13 residues. Trimming removed 6 bases at V and 4 bases at J, with 12 bases between. The CDR3 reads CASSRLGSTEAFF. CDR3 DNA: TGTGCCAGCAGCCGCCTTGGGTCCACTGAAGCTTTCTTT.

This clonotype occurred many times. The chain has TRBV12-3 or TRBV12-4 and TRBJ2-1, with 10 positions matching TRBD2. V dropped 7 bases and J dropped 5; count of bases not matched to a gene: 11. The CDR3 length is 16 residues. CDR3 loop: CASTPLAGVAHNEQFF. CDR3 bases: TGTGCCAGCACCCCCCTAGCGGGAGTCGCCCACAATGAGCAGTTCTTC.

CDR3 in amino acids: CASALRTGPSPLHF. DNA for the CDR3: TGTGCCAGCGCGCTTAGGACAGGACCTTCACCCCTCCACTTT. The rearrangement joins TRBV7-9 to TRBJ1-6; 7 nucleotides line up with TRBD1. Germline V gene lookup returns CDR1 SEHNR and CDR2 FQNEAQ (reference sequence). V lost 8 bases, J lost 9 bases, and 10 bases stayed unmatched. The CDR3 extends over 14 amino acids.